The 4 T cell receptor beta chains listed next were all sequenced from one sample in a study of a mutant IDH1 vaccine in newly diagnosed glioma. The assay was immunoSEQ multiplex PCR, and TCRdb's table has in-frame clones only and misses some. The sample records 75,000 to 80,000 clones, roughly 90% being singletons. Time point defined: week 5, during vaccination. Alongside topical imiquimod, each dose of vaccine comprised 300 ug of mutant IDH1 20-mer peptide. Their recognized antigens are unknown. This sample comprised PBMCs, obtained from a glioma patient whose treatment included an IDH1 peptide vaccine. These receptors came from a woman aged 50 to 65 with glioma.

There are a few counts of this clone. DNA for the CDR3: TGTGCCAGCACCCGAAGCGGGAGCTCCTACAATGAGCAGTTCTTC. Translated, it gives CASTRSGSSYNEQFF. The chain has TRBV25-1 and TRBJ2-1, with TRBD2 matching over 8 bases. Germline V gene lookup returns CDR1 MGHDK and CDR2 SYGVNS. This CDR3 has 15 amino acids. V was pared by 7 bases and J by 0 bases, with 5 bases of the junction left unmatched.

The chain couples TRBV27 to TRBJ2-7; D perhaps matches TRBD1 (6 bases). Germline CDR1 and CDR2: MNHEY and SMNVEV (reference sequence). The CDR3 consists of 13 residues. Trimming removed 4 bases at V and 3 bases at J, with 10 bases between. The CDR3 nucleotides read TGTGCCAGCAGTTCGGCACAGGGCTACGAGCAGTACTTC. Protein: CASSSAQGYEQYF.

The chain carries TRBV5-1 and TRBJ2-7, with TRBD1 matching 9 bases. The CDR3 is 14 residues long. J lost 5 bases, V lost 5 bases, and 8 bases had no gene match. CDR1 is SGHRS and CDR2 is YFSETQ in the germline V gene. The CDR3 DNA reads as TGCGCCAGCAGTGGGACAGGGAACGGAGACGAGCAGTACTTC. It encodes CASSGTGNGDEQYF.

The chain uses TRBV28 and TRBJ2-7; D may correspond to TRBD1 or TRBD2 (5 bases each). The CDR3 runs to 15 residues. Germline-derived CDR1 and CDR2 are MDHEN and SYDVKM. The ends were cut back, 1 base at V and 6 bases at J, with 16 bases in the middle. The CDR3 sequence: CASSLLGRPEGEQYF. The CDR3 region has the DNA TGTGCCAGCAGTTTATTGGGACGCCCTGAGGGCGAGCAGTACTTC.